These 17 T cell receptor beta chains share one sample of origin, sequenced in a study of CD8 T cells in ankylosing spondylitis. TCRdb re-derived calls from the 5' RACE reads in MiXCR, one entry per CDR3 protein. The sample carries a few hundred thousand distinct CDR3 sequences, less than 25% recorded once. The source material was blood, either unsorted or a sorted T cell fraction (not recorded which). The receptors come from a female donor with ankylosing spondylitis or in good health (not recorded which).

The DNA for the CDR3 is TGTGCCAGCAGCGCGACAGGTAACTGGGGAGAGACCCAGTACTTC. Protein: CASSATGNWGETQYF. The chain uses TRBV9 and TRBJ2-5; D perhaps matches TRBD1 (6 bases). This CDR3 comprises 15 residues. Germline lookup yields CDR1 SGDLS and CDR2 YYNGEE. Trimming stripped 3 bases from V and 4 bases from J, with 16 bases between.

The V gene is TRBV20-1, the J gene TRBJ2-1; 8 bases are shared with TRBD2. CDR1 and CDR2 from the germline V gene are DFQATT and SNEGSKA (reference sequence). The V gene end was trimmed by 3 bases and the J gene end by 3 bases; junction bases not matched to a gene: 4. The CDR3 is 14 amino acids. The CDR3 sequence: CSASHSGVYNEQFF. DNA for the CDR3: TGCAGTGCTAGTCATAGCGGGGTCTACAATGAGCAGTTCTTC.

This clonotype was seen more than once but under ten times. The rearrangement joins TRBV12-3 or TRBV12-4 to TRBJ2-2; a weak D match, TRBD1 (5 bases). The V gene lost 0 bases and the J gene lost 6 bases, with 11 bases spanning the gap. The CDR3 spans 15 residues. CDR3 sequence reads: CASSLAQGLAGELFF. The CDR3, as DNA: TGTGCCAGCAGTTTAGCTCAGGGTCTCGCCGGGGAGCTGTTTTTT.

This clonotype has just a few counts. This chain links TRBV6-1 with TRBJ1-3, with D unclear. Germline lookup yields CDR1 MNHNS and CDR2 SASEGT. The CDR3 loop spans 14 amino acids. Trimming took off 5 bases at V and 3 bases at J, with 11 bases between the two ends. CDR3: CASSPDWSGNTIYF. DNA of the CDR3: TGTGCCAGCAGTCCCGATTGGAGTGGAAACACCATATATTTT.

The gene calls are TRBV12-3 or TRBV12-4 and TRBJ1-5, with D unresolved. Trimming removed 6 bases from V and 6 bases from J, with 18 bases in between. The CDR3 runs 15 residues. The CDR3 bases are TGTGCCAGCAGCCGCCGGGCCGGGGATGGTCAGCCCCAGCATTTT. Translated: CASSRRAGDGQPQHF.

This clonotype was observed a handful of times. The chain carries TRBV12-2 and TRBJ2-5; TRBD2, the D gene given by the table, was not confirmed from the DNA. TRBV12-2 is noted as a pseudogene. This CDR3 is 15 amino acids long. CDR3 coding DNA: TGTGCAAGTCCGGGACTAGCGGACAGCAAAGAGACCCAGTACTTC. This sequence encodes CASPGLADSKETQYF.

The CDR3 sequence: CASSFSESSYEQYF. The CDR3 DNA reads as TGTGCCAGCAGCTTTAGCGAGAGCTCCTACGAGCAGTACTTC. The genes are TRBV11-2 and TRBJ2-7; weak D call: TRBD2 (5 bases). Trimming left V 3 bases short and J 0 bases short, with 9 bases between. Germline loops: CDR1 SGHAT, CDR2 FQNNGV. The CDR3 is made up of 14 amino acids.

This clonotype was detected ten times or more. V gene TRBV7-9 combines with J gene TRBJ2-3; a weak D match, TRBD1 (5 bases). Per the germline V gene, CDR1 is SEHNR and CDR2 is FQNEAQ (reference sequence). V shed 3 bases and J shed 5 bases, with 9 bases lying between them. The CDR3 extends over 13 amino acids. The DNA for the CDR3 is TGTGCCAGCAGCTTTCCCCAGGGAGATACGCAGTATTTT. Translated: CASSFPQGDTQYF.

The chain joins TRBV6-1 to TRBJ1-2; D unclear. This CDR3 contains 17 residues. The V end was cut by 0 bases, the J end by 4 bases, with 18 bases between. Germline CDR1 is MNHNS and CDR2 is SASEGT. The chain's CDR3 is CASSEALIHLAGYGYTF. The CDR3 bases are TGTGCCAGCAGTGAAGCACTCATCCACCTGGCCGGCTATGGCTACACCTTC.

This clonotype came up once. The chain recombines TRBV7-2 with TRBJ2-3, with 10 bases that match TRBD1. The V gene end was trimmed by 3 bases and the J gene end by 2 bases; junction bases not matched to a gene: 2. Germline CDR1 reads SGHTA; CDR2 reads FQGNSA. The CDR3 is 15 amino acids. CDR3 residues: CASSFDRGPTDTQYF. The CDR3 nucleotides are TGTGCCAGCAGCTTCGACAGGGGGCCCACAGATACGCAGTATTTT.

This clonotype was counted only a few times. This chain connects TRBV11-3 to TRBJ2-5; 8 nucleotides line up with TRBD2. V trimming: 5 bases; J trimming: 4 bases; junction bases outside the gene matches: 9. CDR3 size: 15 residues. The germline gives CDR1 SGHNT, CDR2 YENEEA. The CDR3 loop reads CASSPGGDPAETQYF. CDR3 bases: TGTGCCAGCAGCCCCGGGGGGGACCCAGCAGAGACCCAGTACTTC.

This clonotype was seen more than once but under ten times. The chain is built from TRBV5-1 and TRBJ2-3; no firm D call. Germline V gives CDR1 SGHRS, CDR2 YFSETQ. Trimming removed 4 bases from V and 5 bases from J, with 14 bases in between. The CDR3 loop spans 14 amino acids. This CDR3 reads CASSPDLSVDTQYF. The CDR3 region has the DNA TGCGCCAGCAGCCCCGACTTAAGTGTAGATACGCAGTATTTT.

The V and J genes are TRBV10-3 and TRBJ2-1; 8 bases fit TRBD1. The ends lost 11 bases at V and 7 bases at J; junction bases unmatched: 7. The CDR3 is made up of 12 amino acids. In germline, CDR1 is ENHRY, CDR2 SYGVKD. CDR3 nucleotides: TGTGCCCTCGGACAGGGAATGAATGAGCAGTTCTTC. As protein: CALGQGMNEQFF.

The V call is TRBV20-1, the J call TRBJ2-3; D is perhaps TRBD2 (6 bases). Germline V gene lookup returns CDR1 DFQATT and CDR2 SNEGSKA (reference sequence). Trimming cost V 5 bases and J 4 bases, with 28 bases left between them. The CDR3 spans 18 residues. CDR3: CSADGPLRRDGLADTQYF. In DNA, the CDR3 is TGCAGTGCTGATGGACCTCTGAGGCGGGACGGGTTGGCAGATACGCAGTATTTT.

In its sample, this clonotype was seen a few times. The J gene is TRBJ1-3, the V gene TRBV3-1; 7 positions match TRBD1. With V trimmed by 4 bases and J by 2 bases, 5 bases remained unmatched. This CDR3 contains 15 residues. Germline lookup yields CDR1 LGHDT and CDR2 YNNKEL (reference sequence). CDR3 nucleotides: TGTGCCAGCAGCCGTACCCAGGGGGCTGGAAACACCATATATTTT. Residues: CASSRTQGAGNTIYF.

J is TRBJ2-7 and V is TRBV7-9; no definite D call. Germline V lookup: CDR1 SEHNR, CDR2 FQNEAQ (reference sequence). Trimming took off 5 bases at V and 6 bases at J, with 14 bases between the two ends. The CDR3 runs 13 residues. CDR3 DNA: TGTGCCAGCAGCGCCCAGGTCGGTTCCGAGCAGTACTTC. As protein: CASSAQVGSEQYF.

The chain combines TRBV19 with TRBJ1-5, with D possibly TRBD1 on 5 matching bases. Trimming shortened V by 6 bases and J by 5 bases, and 11 bases separated the two germline ends. This CDR3 comprises 13 residues. Germline V lookup: CDR1 LNHDA, CDR2 SQIVND (reference sequence). The CDR3 DNA is TGTGCCAGTAGCCTGACAGAAGATCAGCCCCAGCATTTT. This sequence encodes CASSLTEDQPQHF.